The 2 T cell receptor beta chains below were found in one sample sequenced in a study of CD8 T cells in ankylosing spondylitis. MiXCR, applied by TCRdb to the 5' RACE reads, yields one record per CDR3 protein. The table has some 240,000 distinct CDR3 sequences, 18% seen once. Sequenced sample: blood, either unsorted or a sorted T cell fraction (not recorded which). Source of these receptors: a male donor with ankylosing spondylitis or in good health (not recorded which).

The chain uses TRBV12-3 or TRBV12-4 and TRBJ2-1; 14 bases match TRBD2. This CDR3 has 17 amino acids. Trimming cost V 4 bases and J 9 bases; bases outside gene matches: 11. CDR3 sequence: CASSSGTSGRTAGEQFF. CDR3 nucleotide sequence: TGTGCCAGCAGTTCCGGGACTAGCGGGAGAACGGCCGGTGAGCAGTTCTTC.

The chain is built from TRBV6-5 and TRBJ2-7, with D hard to call. Germline CDR1 MNHEY, CDR2 SVGAGI. V lost 0 bases to trimming and J lost 2 bases, with 14 bases between them. The CDR3 length is 16 residues. CDR3 DNA sequence: TGTGCCAGCAGTTACTCCTTGCAATACAGAACCTACGAGCAGTACTTC. It is translated as CASSYSLQYRTYEQYF.